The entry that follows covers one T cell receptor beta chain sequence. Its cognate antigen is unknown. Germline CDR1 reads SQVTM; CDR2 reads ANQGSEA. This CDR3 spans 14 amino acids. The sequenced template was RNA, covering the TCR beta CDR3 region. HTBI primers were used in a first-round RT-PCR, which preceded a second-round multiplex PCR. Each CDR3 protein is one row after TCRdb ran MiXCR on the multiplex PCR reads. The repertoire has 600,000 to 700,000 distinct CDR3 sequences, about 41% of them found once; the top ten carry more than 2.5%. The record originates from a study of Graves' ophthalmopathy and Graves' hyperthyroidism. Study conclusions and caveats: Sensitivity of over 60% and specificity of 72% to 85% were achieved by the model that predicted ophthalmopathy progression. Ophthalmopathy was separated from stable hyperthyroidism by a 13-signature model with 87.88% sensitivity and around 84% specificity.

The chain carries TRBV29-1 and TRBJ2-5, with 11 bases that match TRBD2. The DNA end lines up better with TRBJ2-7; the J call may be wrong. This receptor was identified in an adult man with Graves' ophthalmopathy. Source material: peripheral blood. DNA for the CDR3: TGCAGCGTCGCACGACTAGCGGGGCTATACGAGCAGTACTTC. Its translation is CSVARLAGLYEQYF.